The source of this TCR beta chain is a study of T cells in Graves' hyperthyroidism and ophthalmopathy. On the study more broadly: Peripheral blood draws took place at initial diagnosis, ahead of any treatment. Study-level points and caveats: Patients with ophthalmopathy were separated from those with stable hyperthyroidism by a 13 V-J model.

Authors of the study amplified TCR beta CDR3 regions from RNA transcripts. HTBI primers drove first-round RT-PCR of the TCR CDR3. TCRdb independently ran MiXCR on the multiplex PCR reads; one entry per CDR3 protein. The repertoire includes hundreds of thousands of distinct CDR3 sequences, roughly 20% of them detected once, and around two thirds sits in the top ten. Duration under 3 months, a NOSPECS grade of at least 4, and a Clinical Activity Score of at least 3 characterized the ophthalmopathy patients. On this clonotype: Its specificity is not known.

Germline V lookup: CDR1 KGHDR, CDR2 SFDVKD. The CDR3 runs to 13 residues. Trimming left V 8 bases short and J 3 bases short, with 10 bases between. The TCR originated in a man aged 30 to 39 with Graves' ophthalmopathy. The V gene is TRBV24-1, the J gene TRBJ2-1, with D tentatively TRBD1 (6 bases). Input material: blood. The CDR3 is CATKDSYYNEQFF. DNA for the CDR3: TGTGCCACCAAGGACAGCTACTACAATGAGCAGTTCTTC.